The source of this T cell receptor (beta chain) is a study of blood T cell repertoires in COVID-19 (TCRdb year 2020). In the study overall: Samples covering the acute and convalescent phases of COVID-19 were provided by collaborators in the United States, Italy and Spain. The prospective study material was composed of cDNA or gDNA derived from T cells, B-cell-depleted T cells, or PBMCs. Subjects who had been exposed to COVID-19, were actively infected with it, or had recovered from it provided the deeply sampled blood TCRbeta repertoires that made up the dataset. A freely available public database, intended as a resource for researchers studying the immune response to SARS-CoV-2, is where the repertoires were released. The samples were drawn from the first 160 participants of the ongoing ImmuneRACE study and from 950 to 1,500 subjects provided by 6 global collaborators. The sample metadata nearly always contained a de-identified subject ID, COVID-19 status, age in years and sex. HLA class I and class II types, where available, came from metadata supplied by the sample provider rather than from assay-based typing.

Collaborating institutions collected whole blood in K2EDTA tubes following their own protocols. Collaborator samples were shipped for TCRbeta analysis as frozen whole blood, isolated PBMCs, or DNA extracted from either sample type. TCRbeta CDR3 regions were amplified from genomic DNA using the immunoSEQ Assay, a bias-controlled multiplex PCR. The authors processed their data as follows. The number of nucleated cells in each sample was estimated from the amplification of reference gene primers within the assay. To quantify the absolute abundance of each unique TCRbeta CDR3 rearrangement, sequence reads were collapsed and filtered. For each sample, productive Simpson clonality was calculated as the square root of Simpson's diversity index across productive rearrangements. Here the immuneACCESS table is served through TCRdb, limited to in-frame sequences with V and J called. Missing clones are a known gap in these copies; in checked studies unresolved V genes cover under half, and the rest lacks a known reason. The V and J calls and clone size come from that table; D and trimming were worked out from the DNA. For this sample there are approximately 120,000 clones; 84% appear just once. Less than 8% of the sample lies in the top ten.

General conclusions and limits of the study: The amount of clinical and demographic metadata varied by source and participant and was provided uncurated.

The CDR3 starts with the cysteine, ends with the phenylalanine, and has 14 residues. The only DNA kept is the CDR3, 42 bases in frame from the first base. The germline V gene encodes CDR1 SNHLY and CDR2 FYNNEI. V loses 5 bases, J loses 2 bases, and the germline ends lie 10 bases apart. For this clone: It lacks a known antigen. Base qualities are missing; no much larger clone stands one base away.

This chain joins TRBV2 to TRBJ1-3; no D segment can be confidently identified. Source material: peripheral blood. The source is a woman aged 50 to 65 with acute or convalescent COVID-19. The CDR3 protein sequence reads: CASSPRSTGNTIYF. DNA sequence: TGTGCCAGCAGTCCCCGGAGCACTGGAAACACCATATATTTT.